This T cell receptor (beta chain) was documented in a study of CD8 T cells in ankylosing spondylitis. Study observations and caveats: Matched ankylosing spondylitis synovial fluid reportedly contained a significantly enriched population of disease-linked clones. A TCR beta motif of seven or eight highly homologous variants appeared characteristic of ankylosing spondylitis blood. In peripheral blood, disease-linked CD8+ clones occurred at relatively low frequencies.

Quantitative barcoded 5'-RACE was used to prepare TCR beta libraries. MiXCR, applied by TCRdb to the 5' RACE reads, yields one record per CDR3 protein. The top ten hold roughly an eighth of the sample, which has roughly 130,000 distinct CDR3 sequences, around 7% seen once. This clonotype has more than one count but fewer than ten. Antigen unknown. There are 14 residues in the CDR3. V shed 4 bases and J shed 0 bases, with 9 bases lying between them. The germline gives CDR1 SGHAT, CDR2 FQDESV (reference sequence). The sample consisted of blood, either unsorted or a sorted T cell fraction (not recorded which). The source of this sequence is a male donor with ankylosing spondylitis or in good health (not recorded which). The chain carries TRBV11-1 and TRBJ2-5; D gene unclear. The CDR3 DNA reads TGTGCCAGCAGCTCGGTATCTTACCAAGAGACCCAGTACTTC. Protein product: CASSSVSYQETQYF.